A single sample gave rise to the 10 T cell receptor beta chains below, sequenced in a study of beta chain features in type 1 diabetes. Expressed TCRB transcripts were sequenced because the isolated RNA had all been reverse transcribed beforehand. TCRdb keeps only in-frame clones here, not all; method: immunoSEQ multiplex PCR. This table has 900,000 or so clones, 15% to 20% appearing once. The sample was naive CD4+ T cells from blood. These receptors were collected from a woman younger than 35 in good health.

This clone was seen a handful of times. The rearrangement joins TRBV28 to TRBJ2-3; D gene uncertain. Germline-derived CDR1 and CDR2 are MDHEN and SYDVKM. CDR3 length: 16 residues. The V gene lost 7 bases and the J gene lost 2 bases, with 19 bases spanning the gap. The CDR3 DNA follows: TGTGCCAGCAACCCTGCGAGCGCACCCCACACAGATACGCAGTATTTT. Amino acid sequence: CASNPASAPHTDTQYF.

The chain employs TRBV18 and TRBJ1-1; D is undetermined. Between the trimmed V and J ends, which lost 2 bases and 5 bases, there was a span of 12 bases. The CDR3 contains 14 residues. The germline V gene has CDR1 KGHSH and CDR2 LQKENI. The CDR3 is CASSPGRSGTEAFF. CDR3 DNA: TGTGCCAGCTCACCAGGACGGAGCGGGACTGAAGCTTTCTTT. Using reference TRBV18 and TRBJ1-1 for the parts outside the CDR3, the full variable domain is NAGVMQNPRHLVRRRGQEARLRCSPMKGHSHVYWYRQLPEEGLKFMVYLQKENIIDESGMPKERFSAEFPKEGPSILRIQQVVRGDSAAYFCASSPGRSGTEAFFGQGTRLTVV.

The chain employs TRBV4-3 and TRBJ2-3; D gene uncertain. CDR1 and CDR2 (germline): LGHNA, YSLEER. The CDR3 totals 15 residues. The V gene lost 0 bases and the J gene lost 11 bases, with 18 bases spanning the gap. The CDR3 spells CASSQEGQGLWGQYF. Written as DNA, the CDR3 is TGCGCCAGCAGCCAAGAAGGGCAAGGTCTCTGGGGGCAGTATTTT.

The rearrangement links TRBV27 to TRBJ2-1; TRBD2 agrees at 8 bases. CDR3 length: 15 amino acids. The germline V gene has CDR1 MNHEY and CDR2 SMNVEV (reference sequence). The trim removed 5 bases at V and 4 bases at J, leaving 7 bases unmatched. In DNA, the CDR3 is TGTGCCAGCAGTCCCCGACTAGCGTATTACAATGAGCAGTTCTTC. Translated: CASSPRLAYYNEQFF.

This clone was seen only a few times. This chain links TRBV27 with TRBJ2-5, with 7 bases that match TRBD1. This CDR3 is built from 17 residues. Germline V CDR1 and CDR2: MNHEY, SMNVEV (reference sequence). The V and J ends lost 5 bases and 4 bases, in that order; junction bases with no gene match: 16. The CDR3 is CASSPRRPTGARETQYF. The CDR3 nucleotides are TGTGCCAGCAGTCCGCGTAGACCAACAGGGGCGAGAGAGACCCAGTACTTC.

This clone was counted only a few times. The genes are TRBV5-1 and TRBJ2-2; tentative D call: TRBD1 (6 bases). The CDR3 is made up of 14 amino acids. V was cut by 4 bases and J by 6 bases, with 13 bases left in between. The germline gives CDR1 SGHRS, CDR2 YFSETQ. Here the CDR3 reads CASSLGQTAGELFF. The CDR3 nucleotides read TGCGCCAGCAGCCTAGGACAGACGGCCGGGGAGCTGTTTTTT.

For the CDR3, the DNA is TGTGCCAGCAGCCAAATGGACACTCGGTACCAAGAGACCCAGTACTTC. Amino acids: CASSQMDTRYQETQYF. V is TRBV14 and J is TRBJ2-5, with TRBD1 as a possible D gene (5 bases). The length of the CDR3 is 16 residues. Germline values: CDR1 SGHDN, CDR2 FVKESK. The germline V and J ends were trimmed by 2 bases and 0 bases, with 13 bases remaining between them.

Only a few counts were recorded for this clone. V usage is TRBV9 and J usage is TRBJ2-1, with D possibly matching TRBD1 (6 bases). Trimming shortened V by 4 bases and J by 12 bases, and 23 bases separated the two germline ends. Germline V gene sequence: CDR1 SGDLS, CDR2 YYNGEE. CDR3 length: 15 amino acids. The CDR3, as DNA: TGTGCCAGCAGCCCATTGGACAGTTACAATGAGCGGCAGTTCTTC. Its protein is CASSPLDSYNERQFF.

This chain joins TRBV20-1 and TRBJ1-1; D not certain. In germline, CDR1 is DFQATT, CDR2 SNEGSKA (reference sequence). This CDR3 is 11 amino acids long. The CDR3 coding sequence is TGCAGGGGAAAATACGGGAATGAAGCTTTCTTT. Translating gives CRGKYGNEAFF.

V is TRBV15 and J is TRBJ2-3; 8 bases line up with TRBD2. The CDR3 contains 16 residues. Trimming took 2 bases from V and 3 from J; bases not matched to a gene: 7. Germline CDR1 LNHNV, CDR2 YYDKDF (reference sequence). CDR3 bases: TGTGCCACCAGCAGACTTGGGAGCGGGAGTACAGATACGCAGTATTTT. Amino acid sequence: CATSRLGSGSTDTQYF.